This T cell receptor (beta chain) was observed in a study of identical twins. Study conclusions and caveats: Rather than following the same donors, the conclusions depended on cross-sectional statistical analysis. The more abundant beta clonotypes in cord blood had fewer insertions, and memory repertoires did not show this.

This clonotype has just a few counts. Its antigen is as yet unknown. TCRdb re-called the 5' RACE reads with MiXCR, one entry per CDR3 protein. The table shows over 250,000 distinct CDR3 sequences, with more than 8% occurring only once. Germline assignment: CDR1 SGHTA and CDR2 FQGNSA. J gave up 8 bases and V 7 bases, and 4 bases lay outside the gene matches. The CDR3 loop spans 11 amino acids. The same data also contributed to another study, on yellow fever vaccine responses in identical twins.

Sequences were obtained from CD8+ T cells sorted from blood. The rearrangement uses TRBV7-2 and TRBJ1-2, with TRBD1 identical over 7 bases. The sequence came from a woman aged 18-29 years in good health. The CDR3, as DNA: TGTGCCAGCAAAACAGGGGAAGGCTACACCTTC. Protein product: CASKTGEGYTF.